The sequence of this T cell receptor beta chain was determined in a study of blood T cells in healthy people across ages. This clonotype was picked up a small number of times. The CDR3 spans 13 residues. In germline, CDR1 is SQVTM, CDR2 ANQGSEA. Trimming removed 4 bases at V and 4 bases at J, with 13 bases between. For the second PCR, which ran for about 6 to 12 cycles, a sample-barcoded 5' primer and a J-beta primer mix were used. Each cDNA molecule, via a template-switch adaptor with 12 random nucleotides, was tagged. TCRdb analysed the 5' RACE reads with MiXCR anew, one entry per CDR3 protein. The sample includes more than 800,000 distinct CDR3 sequences, roughly 45% of them seen just once.

This receptor was identified in a woman in her sixties or seventies in good health. Sequencing input: blood. The rearrangement joins TRBV29-1 to TRBJ1-2; no clear D. The chain's CDR3 is CSVVGGLSYGYTF. CDR3 coding DNA: TGCAGCGTTGTTGGCGGACTGTCCTATGGCTACACCTTC.